This TCR beta chain is from a study of T cell responses to AZD1222 COVID-19 vaccine (dated by TCRdb to the early 2020s). Background on the whole study: Because spike-specific TCR depth and breadth did not differ between the two schedules, AZD1222 recipients who got a second dose at roughly 4 weeks were pooled with those who got a second dose at roughly 12 weeks. Trial participants were enrolled by age into subgroups of 18-55, 56-69 and 70-plus years, and around 150, 29 and 61 TCR-sequenced participants, respectively, were included in these subgroups. TCR sequencing was performed for over 230 trial participants, of whom 200 to 220 were given two doses of AZD1222 and around 26 were given two doses of MenACWY control vaccine. General study outcomes and caveats: The vaccine-associated CD4 TCRs covered the entire spike protein, and the dominant responses fell in regions 160-218 and 743-854. The 56-69-year group was small, and its depth increase did not reach significance, likely because of low power. No day 14 peak-response samples were available, so repertoires were characterized only after the peak T cell response. A significant rise in spike-specific TCR breadth and depth was observed after two AZD1222 doses relative to day 0 and relative to MenACWY recipients. Nearly half of unique spike-specific TCRs reportedly recognized epitopes outside regions mutated in the B.1.351 and B.1.1.7 variants. Conclusions about previously exposed vaccinees are limited because only six or seven AZD1222 recipients were SARS-CoV-2 seropositive at baseline. Most participants were white British and females outnumbered males, and the authors suggested that clonal diversity may have been underestimated.

The time point label corresponds to: baseline before first vaccination. The vaccinee samples were drawn from two UK trials, COV001 and COV002, one of which was a single-blind randomized controlled phase 2/3 trial testing AZD1222 (ChAdOx1 nCoV-19) in healthy adults. Trial participant PBMC samples were collected at day 0 and day 28 after the second dose for TCRbeta chain sequencing. V has 6 bases trimmed and J has 10 bases trimmed; junction bases matching no gene number 7. Measured from the cysteine to the phenylalanine, the CDR3 is 12 residues long. The only DNA kept is the CDR3, 36 bases in frame from the first base. Turning to this clone: Its antigen is currently not known. Base qualities were left out, and no much larger clone turns up one base away.

The CDR3 regions of human TCRbeta chains were analyzed by immunosequencing. The published analysis was carried out like this. TCRs in the repertoires were matched against a reference library of SARS-CoV-2-specific TCRs that had been generated with the MIRA antigen-specificity platform. Breadth meant the fraction of unique TCRs that were SARS-CoV-2-associated, whereas depth meant the fraction of total T cells that were SARS-CoV-2-associated. Using the MIRA data, every spike-specific TCR was mapped to the spike region that the TCR reacted to and assigned to either a CD4 or a CD8 class. Log10-transformed breadth and depth values were compared by one-way ANOVA with Sidak's multiple comparisons tests. In its TCRdb copy, this immuneACCESS table keeps in-frame sequences only and misses some clones. Where compared with another copy, unresolved V genes explain less than half of these, and the others have no known cause. V, J and clone size reflect that table, while D and trimming were determined from the DNA. The sample table shows about 120,000 clones, and around 89% are seen once. Roughly 3.5% of the sample rests with the top ten.

This TCR derives from an adult in good health. The chain is encoded by TRBV12-3 or TRBV12-4 joined to TRBJ1-1; 8 middle bases align to TRBD1. The specimen was peripheral blood, collected on day 0 of AZD1222 vaccination. The nucleotide sequence is TGTGCCAGCAGGGCAGGGGGCTGGGGAGCTTTCTTT. It specifies CASRAGGWGAFF.